The 22 T cell receptor beta chains below were found in one sample sequenced in a study of PD-L1 blockade in urothelial cancer. Here immunoSEQ multiplex PCR was the method, and the copy in TCRdb shows in-frame clones only, minus some. Of 30,000 to 40,000 clones in the sample, around four fifths are singletons; the top ten hold roughly 15%. As to time point: pretreatment peripheral blood. The sample consisted of PBMCs, taken around atezolizumab (anti-PD-L1) treatment. These receptors all stem from a man older than 75 with urothelial cancer.

The sample holds a few counts of this clone. The identical CDR3 is also encoded by other nucleotide sequences in the sample. This CDR3 reads CAISGALTDTQYF. The CDR3 bases are TGTGCCATCAGTGGGGCTCTCACAGATACGCAGTATTTT. The J gene is TRBJ2-3, the V gene TRBV10-3, with D unresolved. Trimming cost V 4 bases and J 2 bases, with 7 bases left between them. CDR1 and CDR2 (germline): ENHRY, SYGVKD. The length of the CDR3 is 13 residues.

The chain links TRBV6-5 to TRBJ2-7, with D possibly matching TRBD2 (6 bases). The V gene lost 0 bases and the J gene lost 7 bases, with 16 bases spanning the gap. CDR3 length: 15 residues. CDR1 MNHEY and CDR2 SVGAGI come from the germline V gene. The CDR3 sequence: CASSYSKLATLEQYF. CDR3 bases: TGTGCCAGCAGTTACTCGAAGCTAGCGACCCTGGAGCAGTACTTC.

The genes are TRBV5-4 and TRBJ2-6; TRBD2 agrees at 7 bases. The ends lost 1 base at V and 0 bases at J; junction bases unmatched: 4. The CDR3 covers 17 residues. CDR1 is SGHNT and CDR2 is YYREEE in the germline V gene (reference sequence). CDR3 sequence reads: CASSLQRDYSGANVLTF. The CDR3 nucleotides are TGTGCCAGCAGCTTGCAAAGGGACTACTCTGGGGCCAACGTCCTGACTTTC.

The genes are TRBV19 and TRBJ1-5, with 8 bases lining up with TRBD1. The trim removed 5 bases at V and 6 bases at J, leaving 6 bases unmatched. CDR3 length: 14 residues. Germline V gene sequence: CDR1 LNHDA, CDR2 SQIVND (reference sequence). The CDR3 region has the DNA TGTGCCAGTAGTGGTGGACAGGGCGGTCAGCCCCAGCATTTT. Protein product: CASSGGQGGQPQHF.

The chain combines TRBV5-1 with TRBJ2-5, with TRBD2 as a possible D gene (5 bases). The V gene lost 0 bases and the J gene lost 0 bases, with 6 bases spanning the gap. The CDR3 consists of 14 residues. Germline assignment: CDR1 SGHRS and CDR2 YFSETQ. The DNA of the CDR3 is TGCGCCAGCAGCTTGGCCGGGAACCAAGAGACCCAGTACTTC. Translating gives CASSLAGNQETQYF.

The V gene is TRBV28, the J gene TRBJ2-3; D is possibly TRBD2 (6 bases). V was shortened by 3 bases and J by 4 bases, with 11 bases between the two germline ends. The CDR3 contains 14 residues. The germline V gene has CDR1 MDHEN and CDR2 SYDVKM. The CDR3 here is CASSFGGTPDTQYF. The CDR3 DNA follows: TGTGCCAGCAGTTTTGGCGGGACCCCAGATACGCAGTATTTT.

V usage is TRBV30 and J usage is TRBJ2-1; 8 bases are a match to TRBD1. Looked up from germline, CDR1 is GTSNPN and CDR2 is SVGIG (reference sequence). This CDR3 spans 14 amino acids. V dropped 4 bases and J dropped 4; count of bases not matched to a gene: 6. CDR3 DNA sequence: TGTGCCTGGACCGGACAGGGAGCATACAATGAGCAGTTCTTC. It is translated as CAWTGQGAYNEQFF.

V gene TRBV5-8 combines with J gene TRBJ2-4, with D possibly TRBD2 on 6 matching bases. CDR3 length: 17 residues. Germline-derived CDR1 and CDR2 are SGHTS and YDEGEE. The ends were cut back, 4 bases at V and 0 bases at J, with 17 bases in the middle. In nucleotides, the CDR3 is TGTGCCAGCAGCGCCGTGCCGGGAGAGGTAGCCAAAAACATTCAGTACTTC. Residues: CASSAVPGEVAKNIQYF.

The rearrangement links TRBV6-1 to TRBJ2-3; 10 bases map to TRBD2. The CDR3 has 16 residues. V lost 2 bases and J lost 2; bases outside the gene matches: 4. Per the germline V gene, CDR1 is MNHNS and CDR2 is SASEGT. The CDR3 loop reads CASSELSGGATDTQYF. CDR3 DNA: TGTGCCAGCAGTGAATTGAGCGGGGGGGCCACAGATACGCAGTATTTT.

The rearrangement joins TRBV29-1 to TRBJ1-1; D ambiguous. V lost 7 bases to trimming and J lost 4 bases, with 16 bases between them. The germline CDR1 and CDR2 sequences are SQVTM and ANQGSEA. CDR3 size: 13 residues. In nucleotides, the CDR3 is TGCAGCGGCCGAGGGCTTCAAGGCACTGAAGCTTTCTTT. Residues: CSGRGLQGTEAFF.

J is TRBJ2-7 and V is TRBV5-1; maybe TRBD2 (5 bases). The CDR3 is 14 amino acids. The V gene's germline CDR1 is SGHRS and CDR2 YFSETQ. V was shortened by 2 bases and J by 2 bases, with 11 bases between the two germline ends. The CDR3 nucleotides are TGCGCCAGCAGCTTTACCGGGGTTACCTACGAGCAGTACTTC. Translated, it gives CASSFTGVTYEQYF.

The rearrangement joins TRBV29-1 to TRBJ2-2; TRBD2 is a possible D gene (6 bases). Trimming stripped 5 bases from V and 8 bases from J, with 15 bases between. The CDR3 loop spans 13 amino acids. Germline loops: CDR1 SQVTM, CDR2 ANQGSEA. The CDR3 DNA is TGCAGCGTTAGCCGGGACTTACAGGGGGAGCTGTTTTTT. This encodes CSVSRDLQGELFF.

This chain uses TRBV27 with TRBJ2-1; TRBD2 matches at 12 bases. V was pared by 0 bases and J by 8 bases, with 17 bases of the junction left unmatched. Germline loops: CDR1 MNHEY, CDR2 SMNVEV (reference sequence). The CDR3 runs to 20 residues. The CDR3 sequence: CASSLSIHTGLAGGPYEQFF. The CDR3 DNA follows: TGTGCCAGCAGTTTATCGATTCACACCGGGCTAGCGGGAGGGCCGTATGAGCAGTTCTTC.

This clone was found a few times. The chain employs TRBV4-1 and TRBJ2-7, with D possibly being TRBD2 (5 bases). CDR1 MGHRA and CDR2 YSYEKL come from the germline V gene. Trimming pared 0 bases from V and 2 bases from J, leaving 11 bases between. This CDR3 is built from 15 residues. CDR3 nucleotides: TGCGCCAGCAGCCAAGATAGCGCCACAACCTACGAGCAGTACTTC. As protein: CASSQDSATTYEQYF.

This clone was detected once. The chain uses TRBV2 and TRBJ1-1; possible D gene TRBD1, 6 bases. Trimming shortened V by 9 bases and J by 0 bases, and 17 bases separated the two germline ends. This CDR3 is 15 amino acids long. Germline V lookup: CDR1 SNHLY, CDR2 FYNNEI. The CDR3 region is CASGRGTGLNTEAFF. DNA for the CDR3: TGTGCCAGTGGTAGAGGTACAGGGCTGAACACTGAAGCTTTCTTT.

In its sample, this clone was seen a few times. The J gene is TRBJ2-7, the V gene TRBV7-9, with a tentative D call TRBD2 (6 bases). This CDR3 spans 16 amino acids. The V gene's germline CDR1 is SEHNR and CDR2 FQNEAQ (reference sequence). V was cut by 5 bases and J by 5 bases, with 22 bases left in between. The chain's CDR3 is CASSPTGGRGDHEQYF. The CDR3 DNA follows: TGTGCCAGCAGCCCAACTGGTGGGCGGGGTGACCACGAGCAGTACTTC.

The J gene is TRBJ1-1, the V gene TRBV30; no reliable D call. The CDR3 has 13 amino acids. Germline values: CDR1 GTSNPN, CDR2 SVGIG (reference sequence). The V end was cut by 1 base, the J end by 4 bases, with 10 bases between. The CDR3 is CAWSGWSGTEAFF. CDR3 sequence (DNA): TGTGCCTGGAGTGGGTGGAGTGGCACTGAAGCTTTCTTT.

V and J are TRBV7-2 and TRBJ2-1; the match to TRBD2 covers 11 bases. With 4 bases clipped from V and 6 bases from J, the junction kept 11 bases outside the gene matches. Germline V CDR1 and CDR2: SGHTA, FQGNSA. CDR3 length: 17 amino acids. The DNA of the CDR3 is TGTGCCAGCAGCTCCTTAGCGGGAGGGAGGGGATTCAATGAGCAGTTCTTC. Protein product: CASSSLAGGRGFNEQFF.

The genes are TRBV5-5 and TRBJ2-1; TRBD2 matches 9 bases. There are 15 residues in the CDR3. The germline V gene encodes CDR1 SGHKS and CDR2 YYEKEE (reference sequence). Trimming removed 0 bases from V and 7 bases from J; junction bases left unmatched: 5. CDR3 sequence (DNA): TGTGCCAGCAGCTTGGAGGGGACTAGCTTTAATGAGCAGTTCTTC. Protein sequence: CASSLEGTSFNEQFF.

The DNA for the CDR3 is TGCGCCAGCAGCTTGGCATCAGATACGCAGTATTTT. Translating it yields CASSLASDTQYF. The chain uses TRBV5-1 and TRBJ2-3; no firm D call. Germline loops: CDR1 SGHRS, CDR2 YFSETQ. This CDR3 has 12 residues. V was clipped by 0 bases and J by 4 bases, with 3 bases between them.

This chain joins TRBV29-1 and TRBJ2-1; 7 positions agree with TRBD1. The CDR3 runs to 13 residues. Germline V gene lookup returns CDR1 SQVTM and CDR2 ANQGSEA. With 4 bases clipped from V and 4 bases from J, the junction kept 4 bases outside the gene matches. DNA for the CDR3: TGCAGCGTTGCCCCGGGACAGTACAATGAGCAGTTCTTC. Protein: CSVAPGQYNEQFF.

This clone was picked up one time. J is TRBJ1-1 and V is TRBV6-1; a weak D match, TRBD1 (6 bases). Trimming removed 4 bases at V and 3 bases at J, with 9 bases between. The CDR3 contains 13 residues. Germline CDR1 and CDR2: MNHNS and SASEGT. CDR3 coding DNA: TGTGCCAGCAGTGGACAGGTGCACACTGAAGCTTTCTTT. Its translation is CASSGQVHTEAFF.